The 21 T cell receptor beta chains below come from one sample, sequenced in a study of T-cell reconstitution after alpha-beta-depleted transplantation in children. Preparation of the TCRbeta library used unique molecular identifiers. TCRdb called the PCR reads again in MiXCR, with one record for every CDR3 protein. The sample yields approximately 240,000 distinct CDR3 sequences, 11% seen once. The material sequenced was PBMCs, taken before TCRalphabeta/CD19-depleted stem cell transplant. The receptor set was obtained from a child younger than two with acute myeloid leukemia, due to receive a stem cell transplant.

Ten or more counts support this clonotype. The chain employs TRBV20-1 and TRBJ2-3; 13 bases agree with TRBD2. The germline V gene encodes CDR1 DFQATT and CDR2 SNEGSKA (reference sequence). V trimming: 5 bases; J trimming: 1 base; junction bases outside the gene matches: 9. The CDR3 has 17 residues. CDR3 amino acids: CSAPTSGGASGTDTQYF. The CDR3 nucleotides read TGCAGTGCTCCCACTAGCGGGGGGGCCTCTGGCACAGATACGCAGTATTTT.

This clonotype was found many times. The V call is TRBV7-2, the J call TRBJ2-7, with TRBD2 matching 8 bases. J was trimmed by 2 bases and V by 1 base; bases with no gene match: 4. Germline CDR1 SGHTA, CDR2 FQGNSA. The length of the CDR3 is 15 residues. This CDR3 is CASSLDSAGAYEQYF. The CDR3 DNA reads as TGTGCCAGCAGCTTAGACTCAGCGGGGGCCTACGAGCAGTACTTC.

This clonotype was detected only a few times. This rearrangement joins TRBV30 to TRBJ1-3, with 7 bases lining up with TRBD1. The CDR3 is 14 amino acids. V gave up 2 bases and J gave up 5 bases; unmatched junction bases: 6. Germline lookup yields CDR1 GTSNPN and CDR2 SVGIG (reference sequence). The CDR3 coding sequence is TGTGCCTGGAGTCGACAGGGCTTTAGAAACACCATATATTTT. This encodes CAWSRQGFRNTIYF.

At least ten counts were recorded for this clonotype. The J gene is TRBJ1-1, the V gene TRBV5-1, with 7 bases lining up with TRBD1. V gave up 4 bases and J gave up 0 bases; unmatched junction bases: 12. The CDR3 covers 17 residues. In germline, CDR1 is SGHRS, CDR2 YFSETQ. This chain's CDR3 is CASSLDRSSLMNTEAFF. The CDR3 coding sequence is TGCGCCAGCAGCCTGGACAGGTCCTCCTTGATGAACACTGAAGCTTTCTTT.

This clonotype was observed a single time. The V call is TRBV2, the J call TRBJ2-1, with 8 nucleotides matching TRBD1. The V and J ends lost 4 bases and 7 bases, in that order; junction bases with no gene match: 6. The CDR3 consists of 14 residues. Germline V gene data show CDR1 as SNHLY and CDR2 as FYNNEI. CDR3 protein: CASSATWTGNEQFF. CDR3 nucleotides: TGTGCCAGCAGTGCCACATGGACAGGGAATGAGCAGTTCTTC.

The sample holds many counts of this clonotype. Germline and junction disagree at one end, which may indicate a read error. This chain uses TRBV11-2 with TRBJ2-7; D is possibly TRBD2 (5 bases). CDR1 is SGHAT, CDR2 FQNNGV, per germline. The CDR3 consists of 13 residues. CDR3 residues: CASSVDPPGEQYF. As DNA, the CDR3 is TGTGCCAGCAGCGTAGACCCTCCGGGGGAGCAGTACTTC.

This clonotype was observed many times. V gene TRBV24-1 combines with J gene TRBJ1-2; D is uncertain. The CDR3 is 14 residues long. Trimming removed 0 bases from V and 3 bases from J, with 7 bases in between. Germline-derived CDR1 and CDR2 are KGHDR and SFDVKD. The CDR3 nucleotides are TGTGCCACCAGTGATTTGGGACTGGACTATGGCTACACCTTC. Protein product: CATSDLGLDYGYTF.

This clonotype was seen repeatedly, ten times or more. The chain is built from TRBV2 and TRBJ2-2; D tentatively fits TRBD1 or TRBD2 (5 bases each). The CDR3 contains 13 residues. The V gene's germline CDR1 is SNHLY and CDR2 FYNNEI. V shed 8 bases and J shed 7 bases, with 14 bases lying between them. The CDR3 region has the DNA TGTGCCAGCGAGAGGGGAGATGGCGGGGAGCTGTTTTTT. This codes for CASERGDGGELFF.

CDR3 region: CASTKLSAGGYNEQFF. In DNA form, the CDR3 reads TGTGCCAGCACCAAGCTCTCGGCGGGAGGTTACAATGAGCAGTTCTTC. V is TRBV3-1 and J is TRBJ2-1; 8 nucleotides agree with TRBD2. V shed 7 bases and J 4 bases; nucleotides not matched to a gene: 12. Germline CDR1 is LGHDT and CDR2 is YNNKEL (reference sequence). The CDR3 spans 16 residues.

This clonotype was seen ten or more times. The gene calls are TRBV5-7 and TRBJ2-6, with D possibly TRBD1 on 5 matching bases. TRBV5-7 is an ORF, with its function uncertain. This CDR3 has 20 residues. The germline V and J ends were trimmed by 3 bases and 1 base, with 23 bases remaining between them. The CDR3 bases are TGTGCCAGCAGCTCTCCCTTACAGGCGATAAAAAGTTCTGGGGCCAACGTCCTGACTTTC. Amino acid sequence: CASSSPLQAIKSSGANVLTF.

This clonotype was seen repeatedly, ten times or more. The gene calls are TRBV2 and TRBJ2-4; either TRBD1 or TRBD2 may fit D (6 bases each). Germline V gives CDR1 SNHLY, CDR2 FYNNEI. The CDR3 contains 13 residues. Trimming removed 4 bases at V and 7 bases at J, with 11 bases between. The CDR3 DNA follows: TGTGCCAGCAGTGGACAGGCGGGGAACATTCAGTACTTC. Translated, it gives CASSGQAGNIQYF.

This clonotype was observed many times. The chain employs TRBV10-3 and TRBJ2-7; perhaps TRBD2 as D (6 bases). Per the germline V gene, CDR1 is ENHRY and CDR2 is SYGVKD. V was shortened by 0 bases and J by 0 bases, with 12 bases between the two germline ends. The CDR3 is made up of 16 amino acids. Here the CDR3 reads CAISESGRDPSYEQYF. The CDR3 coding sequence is TGTGCCATCAGTGAGTCGGGGCGGGACCCCTCCTACGAGCAGTACTTC.

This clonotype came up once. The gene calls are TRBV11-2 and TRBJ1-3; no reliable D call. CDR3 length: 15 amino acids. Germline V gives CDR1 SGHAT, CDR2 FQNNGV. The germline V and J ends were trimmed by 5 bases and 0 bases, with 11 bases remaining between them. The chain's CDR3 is CASSVHQSSGNTIYF. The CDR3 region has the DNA TGTGCCAGCAGCGTACATCAGAGCTCTGGAAACACCATATATTTT.

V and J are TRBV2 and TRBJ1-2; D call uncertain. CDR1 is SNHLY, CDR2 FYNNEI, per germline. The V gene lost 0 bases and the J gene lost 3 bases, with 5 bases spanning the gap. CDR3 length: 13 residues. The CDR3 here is CASSEAQDYGYTF. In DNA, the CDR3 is TGTGCCAGCAGTGAAGCCCAGGACTATGGCTACACCTTC.

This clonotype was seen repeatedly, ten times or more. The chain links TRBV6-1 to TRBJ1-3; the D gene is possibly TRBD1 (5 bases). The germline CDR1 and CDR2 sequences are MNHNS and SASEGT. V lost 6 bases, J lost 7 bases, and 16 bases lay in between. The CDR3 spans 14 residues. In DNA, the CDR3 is TGTGCCAGCAGGTCCCGAGGGGACGTGAACACCATATATTTT. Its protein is CASRSRGDVNTIYF.

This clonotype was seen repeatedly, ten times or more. CDR3 DNA sequence: TGTGCCAGCAGCAGGACTAGCGGAGGGAGGAATGAGCAGTTCTTC. Translating gives CASSRTSGGRNEQFF. The rearrangement uses TRBV12-3 or TRBV12-4 and TRBJ2-1; 10 bases match TRBD2. This CDR3 contains 15 residues. The V gene end was trimmed by 6 bases and the J gene end by 7 bases; junction bases not matched to a gene: 9.

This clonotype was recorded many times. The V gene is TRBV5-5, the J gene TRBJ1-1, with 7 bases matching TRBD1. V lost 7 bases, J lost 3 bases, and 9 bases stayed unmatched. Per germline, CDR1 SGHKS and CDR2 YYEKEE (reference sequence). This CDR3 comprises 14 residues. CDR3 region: CASGRIRGDTEAFF. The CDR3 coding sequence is TGTGCCAGCGGACGAATCAGGGGGGACACTGAAGCTTTCTTT.

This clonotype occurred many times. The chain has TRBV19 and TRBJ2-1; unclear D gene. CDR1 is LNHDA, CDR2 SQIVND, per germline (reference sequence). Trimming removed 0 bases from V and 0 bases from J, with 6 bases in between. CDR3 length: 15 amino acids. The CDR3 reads CASSIDLASYNEQFF. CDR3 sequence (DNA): TGTGCCAGTAGTATAGACTTAGCCTCCTACAATGAGCAGTTCTTC.

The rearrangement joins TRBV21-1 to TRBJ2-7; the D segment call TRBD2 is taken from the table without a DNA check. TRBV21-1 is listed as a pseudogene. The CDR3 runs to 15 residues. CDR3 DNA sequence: TGTGTCAGCAGCCCTCCCGGGGCTGAACCCTACGAGCAGTACTTC. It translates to CVSSPPGAEPYEQYF.

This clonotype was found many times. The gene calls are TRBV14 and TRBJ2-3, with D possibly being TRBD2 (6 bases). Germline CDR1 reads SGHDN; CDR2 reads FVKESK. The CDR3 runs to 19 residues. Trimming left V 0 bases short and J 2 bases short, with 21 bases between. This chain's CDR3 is CASSQEWGRHPNFTDTQYF. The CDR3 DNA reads TGTGCCAGCAGCCAAGAGTGGGGGAGGCACCCCAATTTCACAGATACGCAGTATTTT. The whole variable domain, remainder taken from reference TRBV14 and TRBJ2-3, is EAGVTQFPSHSVIEKGQTVTLRCDPISGHDNLYWYRRVMGKEIKFLLHFVKESKQDESGMPNNRFLAERTGGTYSTLKVQPAELEDSGVYFCASSQEWGRHPNFTDTQYFGPGTRLTVL.

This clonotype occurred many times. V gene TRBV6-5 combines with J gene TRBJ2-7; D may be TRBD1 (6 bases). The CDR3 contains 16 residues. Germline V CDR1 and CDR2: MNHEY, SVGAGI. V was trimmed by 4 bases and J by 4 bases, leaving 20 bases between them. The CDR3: CASSSLQGSHSYEQYF. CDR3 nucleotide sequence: TGTGCCAGCAGTTCGCTACAGGGAAGTCACTCTTACGAGCAGTACTTC.